These 28 T cell receptor beta chains were sequenced from one sample in a study of T-cell memory formation after mild COVID-19. TCRdb called the 5' RACE reads again in MiXCR, with one record for every CDR3 protein. The table has just over 400,000 distinct CDR3 sequences, around a quarter seen once. The sample taken for sequencing was PBMCs or a T cell subset sorted from them (not recorded which). The receptors shown here come from an adult woman who had mild COVID-19 (a few samples of this study predate the infection). Cell type and time point are not known.

This clonotype was seen more than once but under ten times. The V call is TRBV29-1, the J call TRBJ2-3; no reliable D call. CDR3 length: 13 residues. The germline V gene has CDR1 SQVTM and CDR2 ANQGSEA. The V end was cut by 6 bases, the J end by 1 base, with 11 bases between. The CDR3 sequence: CSVQTWGTDTQYF. The CDR3, as DNA: TGCAGCGTGCAGACGTGGGGCACAGATACGCAGTATTTT.

This clonotype was counted many times. The chain employs TRBV7-9 and TRBJ2-7; TRBD2 is a possible D gene (5 bases). The germline V and J ends were trimmed by 8 bases and 1 base, with 12 bases remaining between them. This CDR3 is 13 amino acids long. Germline V CDR1 and CDR2: SEHNR, FQNEAQ (reference sequence). The CDR3 sequence is CASLATESYEQYF. CDR3 in DNA: TGTGCCAGCTTAGCGACGGAGTCCTACGAGCAGTACTTC.

The V call is TRBV5-1, the J call TRBJ1-4; D ambiguous. This CDR3 has 15 residues. V dropped 4 bases and J dropped 4 bases, with 14 bases sitting between them. From germline, CDR1 is SGHRS and CDR2 YFSETQ. CDR3: CASSPAGGVNEKLFF. CDR3 in DNA: TGCGCCAGCAGCCCGGCGGGCGGGGTTAATGAAAAACTGTTTTTT.

This clonotype is judged medium-sized. The chain has TRBV30 and TRBJ2-1; the D gene is possibly TRBD1 (5 bases). The V end lost 4 bases, the J end lost 8 bases, and 12 bases lay between the germline ends. The CDR3 is 12 residues long. Germline CDR1 reads GTSNPN; CDR2 reads SVGIG (reference sequence). DNA of the CDR3: TGTGCCTGGAATGTAGGGGTCGATGAGCAGTTCTTC. Amino acids: CAWNVGVDEQFF.

This clonotype was found a few times. The chain links TRBV29-1 to TRBJ2-1; either TRBD1 or TRBD2 may supply D (5 bases each). Trimming cost V 7 bases and J 8 bases, with 15 bases left between them. Germline V lookup: CDR1 SQVTM, CDR2 ANQGSEA. The CDR3 has 12 residues. Here the CDR3 reads CSGKLSGHEQFF. The CDR3 DNA follows: TGCAGCGGGAAACTCTCGGGACATGAGCAGTTCTTC.

The rearrangement uses TRBV12-3 or TRBV12-4 and TRBJ1-1, with 10 bases aligning to TRBD1. This CDR3 is built from 15 residues. The J segment lost 5 bases and the V segment lost 5 bases, leaving 8 bases of the junction unmatched. CDR3 coding DNA: TGTGCCAGCAGTGCCCGGGACAGGGGAGGGACTGAAGCTTTCTTT. This translates into CASSARDRGGTEAFF.

This clonotype has more than one count but fewer than ten. The gene calls are TRBV11-2 and TRBJ1-1; D is unresolved. V was trimmed by 6 bases and J by 0 bases, leaving 14 bases between them. The CDR3 spans 15 residues. Germline CDR1 and CDR2: SGHAT and FQNNGV. This chain's CDR3 is CASSFSEMMNTEAFF. Here the CDR3 DNA reads TGTGCCAGCAGTTTCTCGGAGATGATGAACACTGAAGCTTTCTTT.

The chain is built from TRBV29-1 and TRBJ1-3, with D hard to call. Germline V lookup: CDR1 SQVTM, CDR2 ANQGSEA. V lost 4 bases, J lost 4 bases, and 8 bases lay in between. The CDR3 loop spans 12 amino acids. The CDR3 coding sequence is TGCAGCGTTGTAAGTCACGGAAACACCATATATTTT. It specifies CSVVSHGNTIYF. Full variable domain (outside the CDR3, taken from reference TRBV29-1 and TRBJ1-3): SAVISQKPSRDICQRGTSLTIQCQVDSQVTMMFWYRQQPGQSLTLIATANQGSEATYESGFVIDKFPISRPNLTFSTLTVSNMSPEDSSIYLCSVVSHGNTIYFGEGSWLTVV.

The chain uses TRBV7-2 and TRBJ2-1, with D tentatively TRBD2 (5 bases). The germline V gene has CDR1 SGHTA and CDR2 FQGNSA. This CDR3 contains 13 residues. Trimming left V 1 base short and J 10 bases short, with 11 bases between. As DNA, the CDR3 is TGTGCCAGCAGCTTAGGGCCGATAGCGGAGCAGTTCTTC. Amino acid sequence: CASSLGPIAEQFF.

This clonotype was counted only a few times. This chain links TRBV24-1 with TRBJ1-2; D remains unclear. The V gene lost 3 bases and the J gene lost 4 bases, with 11 bases spanning the gap. The CDR3 covers 14 residues. Germline V lookup: CDR1 KGHDR, CDR2 SFDVKD. This CDR3 reads CATSDPGRSYGYTF. DNA of the CDR3: TGTGCCACCAGTGATCCCGGGAGAAGCTATGGCTACACCTTC.

The V and J genes are TRBV7-8 and TRBJ2-3; 8 nucleotides align to TRBD2. Germline CDR1 SGHVS, CDR2 FQNEAQ. The CDR3 covers 16 residues. With 11 bases clipped from V and 2 bases from J, the junction kept 15 bases outside the gene matches. This CDR3 is CAAGESAGASTDTQYF. The CDR3 DNA follows: TGTGCCGCCGGGGAGTCAGCGGGGGCTTCCACAGATACGCAGTATTTT.

This clonotype has more than one count but fewer than ten. CDR3 nucleotides: TGTGCCATCAGTGATCCGGGGGACAGGGCTATCTATGGCTACACCTTC. This gives the protein CAISDPGDRAIYGYTF. J is TRBJ1-2 and V is TRBV10-3; 9 bases are a match to TRBD1. The CDR3 is 16 residues long. V dropped 3 bases and J dropped 4; count of bases not matched to a gene: 9. The germline V gene has CDR1 ENHRY and CDR2 SYGVKD.

The genes are TRBV15 and TRBJ2-2, with 10 nucleotides matching TRBD1. J gave up 4 bases and V 6 bases, and 5 bases lay outside the gene matches. The V gene's germline CDR1 is LNHNV and CDR2 YYDKDF (reference sequence). This CDR3 spans 15 amino acids. CDR3 coding DNA: TGTGCCACCAGGGCTGACAGGGGGCTCACCGGGGAGCTGTTTTTT. Its protein is CATRADRGLTGELFF.

The genes are TRBV2 and TRBJ2-1, with D tentatively TRBD2 (5 bases). The CDR3 has 16 amino acids. V shed 1 base and J shed 2 bases, with 12 bases lying between them. Per the germline V gene, CDR1 is SNHLY and CDR2 is FYNNEI. CDR3 coding DNA: TGTGCCAGCAGTGAAGGAACGGGGATTCCCTACAATGAGCAGTTCTTC. Amino acid sequence: CASSEGTGIPYNEQFF.

This clonotype was counted between two and nine times. The V gene is TRBV7-9, the J gene TRBJ1-1; 8 bases are a match to TRBD1. This CDR3 is built from 12 residues. Germline V lookup: CDR1 SEHNR, CDR2 FQNEAQ (reference sequence). V shed 5 bases, J shed 8 bases, and the junction held 4 bases outside the gene matches. The CDR3 sequence is CASSPRTGEAFF. In nucleotides, the CDR3 is TGTGCCAGCAGCCCTCGGACAGGGGAAGCTTTCTTT.

This clonotype showed up just a few times. This chain connects TRBV7-9 to TRBJ1-2; no definite D call. Trimming took 5 bases from V and 3 from J, leaving 10 bases between them. The CDR3 length is 13 residues. Per germline, CDR1 SEHNR and CDR2 FQNEAQ (reference sequence). CDR3 sequence reads: CASSGNLDYGYTF. The DNA for the CDR3 is TGTGCCAGCAGCGGGAACCTGGACTATGGCTACACCTTC. The variable domain in full, with the rest retrieved from reference TRBV7-9 and TRBJ1-2, is DTGVSQNPRHKITKRGQNVTFRCDPISEHNRLYWYRQTLGQGPEFLTYFQNEAQLEKSRLLSDRFSAERPKGSFSTLEIQRTEQGDSAMYLCASSGNLDYGYTFGSGTRLTVV.

The rearrangement uses TRBV9 and TRBJ2-1; D remains ambiguous. Trimming shortened V by 0 bases and J by 1 base, and 14 bases separated the two germline ends. The CDR3 extends over 17 amino acids. Germline CDR1 is SGDLS and CDR2 is YYNGEE. CDR3 sequence (DNA): TGTGCCAGCAGCGTAGGGTTGGAAGTTTCTTCCTACAATGAGCAGTTCTTC. It is translated as CASSVGLEVSSYNEQFF.

This clonotype was observed a few times. The CDR3 spells CASSPGRSWDTEAFF. CDR3 DNA: TGTGCCAGCTCACCCGGACGCTCCTGGGACACTGAAGCTTTCTTT. This chain joins TRBV18 and TRBJ1-1; D not certain. Trimming cost V 3 bases and J 3 bases, with 14 bases left between them. This CDR3 contains 15 residues. In germline, CDR1 is KGHSH, CDR2 LQKENI.

A few counts support this clonotype. The rearrangement joins TRBV12-3 or TRBV12-4 to TRBJ2-7; 9 bases are shared with TRBD1. The CDR3 extends over 14 amino acids. J was trimmed by 6 bases and V by 5 bases; bases with no gene match: 8. The CDR3 loop is CASSRSDRGAEQYF. The CDR3 DNA follows: TGTGCCAGCAGTCGGAGCGACAGGGGGGCCGAGCAGTACTTC.

The chain carries TRBV4-1 and TRBJ2-6; D is undetermined. The CDR3 spans 15 residues. CDR1 and CDR2 from the germline V gene are MGHRA and YSYEKL. V dropped 3 bases and J dropped 4 bases, with 10 bases sitting between them. The CDR3 loop is CASSHGPAGANVLTF. The CDR3 DNA reads as TGCGCCAGCAGCCATGGACCAGCCGGGGCCAACGTCCTGACTTTC.

Only a few counts were recorded for this clonotype. The chain has TRBV29-1 and TRBJ1-5; D unresolved. CDR1 SQVTM and CDR2 ANQGSEA come from the germline V gene. The ends were cut back, 7 bases at V and 1 base at J, with 11 bases in the middle. The CDR3 extends over 13 amino acids. The CDR3 DNA is TGCAGCGCATCGGGGTCGAGCAATCAGCCCCAGCATTTT. This codes for CSASGSSNQPQHF.

CDR3 protein: CAAQGMNTEAFF. CDR3 nucleotide sequence: TGTGCCGCACAGGGGATGAACACTGAAGCTTTCTTT. The chain carries TRBV28 and TRBJ1-1, with 7 bases that match TRBD1. The CDR3 has 12 amino acids. After removal of 11 bases from V and 0 bases from J, the junction contained 3 bases not matched to a gene. CDR1 is MDHEN and CDR2 is SYDVKM in the germline V gene.

The chain has TRBV5-5 and TRBJ2-1; TRBD2 matches at 7 bases. CDR1 and CDR2 from the germline V gene are SGHKS and YYEKEE (reference sequence). The trim removed 0 bases at V and 3 bases at J, leaving 3 bases unmatched. The CDR3 covers 15 residues. The CDR3 DNA follows: TGTGCCAGCAGCTTGGGAAGCGGGATCTACAATGAGCAGTTCTTC. Protein product: CASSLGSGIYNEQFF.

This chain connects TRBV5-1 to TRBJ2-5, with D possibly TRBD1 on 6 matching bases. The V and J ends lost 2 bases and 3 bases respectively, with 11 bases between them. This CDR3 contains 14 residues. Germline CDR1 reads SGHRS; CDR2 reads YFSETQ. In DNA, the CDR3 is TGCGCCAGCAGCTTAGGGGGAGTGGAAGAGACCCAGTACTTC. This gives the protein CASSLGGVEETQYF.

In its sample, this clonotype was seen a few times. The gene calls are TRBV12-3 or TRBV12-4 and TRBJ1-4, with 7 bases aligning to TRBD1. The junction had 7 bases not matched to a gene; V was cut back by 3 bases and J by 6 bases. This CDR3 has 15 amino acids. CDR3 amino acids: CASSFGRGRDEKLFF. In DNA form, the CDR3 reads TGTGCCAGCAGTTTTGGGAGGGGGCGCGATGAAAAACTGTTTTTT.

This clonotype was counted only a few times. V gene TRBV7-8 combines with J gene TRBJ2-7, with D unresolved. CDR1 and CDR2 from the germline V gene are SGHVS and FQNEAQ. The CDR3 extends over 16 amino acids. V shed 2 bases and J shed 2 bases, with 16 bases lying between them. The DNA of the CDR3 is TGTGCCAGCAGCTTAAGCACTGCCCCCGCTACCTACGAGCAGTACTTC. Translated, it gives CASSLSTAPATYEQYF.

This chain links TRBV12-3 or TRBV12-4 with TRBJ2-7; 14 positions agree with TRBD2. Losses at the gene ends were 4 bases for V and 1 base for J; bases not matched to a gene: 9. The CDR3 extends over 18 amino acids. The CDR3 region has the DNA TGTGCCAGCAGTTGGGGGACGGGACTAGCGGGGGTTTCCTACGAGCAGTACTTC. This translates into CASSWGTGLAGVSYEQYF.

The chain couples TRBV4-1 to TRBJ2-1; TRBD1 might be the D (7 bases). This CDR3 has 16 amino acids. CDR1 is MGHRA, CDR2 YSYEKL, per germline. V was shortened by 3 bases and J by 4 bases, with 16 bases between the two germline ends. CDR3 nucleotide sequence: TGCGCCAGCAGCCAGGAACAGGGGACTCCTTACAATGAGCAGTTCTTC. Protein sequence: CASSQEQGTPYNEQFF.